A single sample is the source of the 4 T cell receptor beta chains below, sequenced in a study of OX40 agonist ivuxolimab in advanced cancers. Libraries were prepared by immunoSEQ multiplex PCR; TCRdb keeps only in-frame clonotypes and omits some of them. The table shows more than 45,000 clones, with 80% to 90% occurring only once. The sequencing here drew on CD4+ or CD8+ T cells sorted from blood, taken in a trial of the OX40 agonist ivuxolimab. The receptors stem from an adult with an advanced solid tumor such as melanoma, head and neck, liver or kidney cancer.

This chain links TRBV7-9 with TRBJ1-3; no reliable D call. The CDR3 is 17 amino acids. The germline V gene has CDR1 SEHNR and CDR2 FQNEAQ (reference sequence). Deletions cut 5 bases from V and 0 bases from J, with 17 bases between. The CDR3 DNA sequence: TGTGCCAGCAGCCTCAGCTTGCGACTGAACTCTGGAAACACCATATATTTT. This sequence encodes CASSLSLRLNSGNTIYF.

The V gene is TRBV7-8, the J gene TRBJ2-7; a possible D gene is TRBD2 (5 bases). The CDR3 covers 15 residues. Trimming removed 5 bases from V and 2 bases from J, with 16 bases in between. The germline V gene has CDR1 SGHVS and CDR2 FQNEAQ. The CDR3 sequence is CASSPRGSTTYEQYF. The CDR3 coding sequence is TGTGCCAGCAGCCCCCGGGGTAGCACTACCTACGAGCAGTACTTC.

The rearrangement uses TRBV4-3 and TRBJ2-1; the D is unclear. The germline V gene encodes CDR1 LGHNA and CDR2 YSLEER. CDR3 length: 17 amino acids. V lost 3 bases and J 0 bases, leaving 15 bases between the germline ends. In DNA, the CDR3 is TGCGCCAGCAGCCAGACCCAGCGCGTAAGCTCCTACAATGAGCAGTTCTTC. As protein: CASSQTQRVSSYNEQFF.

Here the CDR3 DNA reads TGTGCCATCAGTCAGCAGGGGGGGAACACTGAAGCTTTCTTT. Amino acids: CAISQQGGNTEAFF. This chain uses TRBV10-3 with TRBJ1-1, with 7 bases identical to TRBD1. With V trimmed by 5 bases and J by 1 base, 4 bases remained unmatched. The CDR3 is 14 amino acids. Looked up from germline, CDR1 is ENHRY and CDR2 is SYGVKD.